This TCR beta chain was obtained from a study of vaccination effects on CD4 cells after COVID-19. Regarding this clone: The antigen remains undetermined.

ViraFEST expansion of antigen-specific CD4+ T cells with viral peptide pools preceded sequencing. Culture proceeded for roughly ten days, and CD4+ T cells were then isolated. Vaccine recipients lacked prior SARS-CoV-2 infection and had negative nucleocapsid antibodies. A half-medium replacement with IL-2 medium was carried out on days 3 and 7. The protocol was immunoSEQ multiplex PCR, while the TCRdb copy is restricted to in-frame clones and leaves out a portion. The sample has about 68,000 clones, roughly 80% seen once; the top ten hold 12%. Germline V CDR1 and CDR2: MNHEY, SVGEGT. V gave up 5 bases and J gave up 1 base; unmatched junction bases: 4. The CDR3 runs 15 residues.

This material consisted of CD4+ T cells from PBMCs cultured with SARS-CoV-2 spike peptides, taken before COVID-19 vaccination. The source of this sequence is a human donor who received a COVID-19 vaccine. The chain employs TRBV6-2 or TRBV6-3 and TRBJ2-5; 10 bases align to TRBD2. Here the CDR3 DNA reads TGTGCCAGCAGTACTAGCGGGGTCGCCCAAGAGACCCAGTACTTC. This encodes CASSTSGVAQETQYF.